These 8 T cell receptor beta chains originate from one sample sequenced in a study of blood T cell repertoires in COVID-19. Measured with immunoSEQ multiplex PCR; TCRdb has only the in-frame clones, and not every one. Altogether about 270,000 clones are present, around 90% being singletons, with the ten largest covering 2.5% to 3%. The specimen was PBMCs or T cells enriched from blood (not recorded which). Source of these receptors: a man in his forties who had been exposed to COVID-19.

The chain combines TRBV11-2 with TRBJ1-3; D is unclear. With 4 bases removed from V and 8 bases from J, the gap between germline ends came to 24 bases. This CDR3 comprises 17 residues. The germline gives CDR1 SGHAT, CDR2 FQNNGV. CDR3 loop: CASSYSWGNYGRDTIYF. The CDR3 DNA is TGTGCCAGCAGCTACAGCTGGGGAAACTACGGGAGGGACACCATATATTTT.

The rearrangement links TRBV5-1 to TRBJ2-5; possible D gene TRBD2, 5 bases. The germline CDR1 and CDR2 sequences are SGHRS and YFSETQ. Trimming cost V 1 base and J 5 bases, with 12 bases left between them. The CDR3 consists of 14 residues. CDR3 bases: TGCGCCAGCAGCTTGTTCACGGAGGAGGAGACCCAGTACTTC. It is translated as CASSLFTEEETQYF.

Points on this clone: The same CDR3 also results from other DNA sequences found in this sample. The genes are TRBV9 and TRBJ1-3; no firm D call. V gave up 0 bases and J gave up 2 bases, with 6 bases separating them. CDR1 is SGDLS and CDR2 is YYNGEE in the germline V gene. The CDR3 is made up of 14 amino acids. The CDR3 sequence is CASSVAGAGNTIYF. The CDR3 coding sequence is TGTGCCAGCAGCGTAGCAGGCGCTGGAAACACCATATATTTT.

As for this clone: This same CDR3 is encoded by further DNA sequences in the sample. V gene TRBV18 combines with J gene TRBJ1-3; perhaps TRBD1 as D (6 bases). The V gene's germline CDR1 is KGHSH and CDR2 LQKENI. The CDR3 is made up of 15 amino acids. The V gene lost 3 bases and the J gene lost 0 bases, with 9 bases spanning the gap. The CDR3 DNA is TGTGCCAGCTCACCCCGACAGGACTCTGGAAACACCATATATTTT. It is translated as CASSPRQDSGNTIYF.

The V gene is TRBV7-2, the J gene TRBJ2-1, with 11 bases matching TRBD2. Germline V gene lookup returns CDR1 SGHTA and CDR2 FQGNSA. The CDR3 runs to 15 residues. J was trimmed by 6 bases and V by 5 bases; bases with no gene match: 6. The DNA for the CDR3 is TGTGCCAGCAGCCCTGTAGCGGGAGGGGGCAATGAGCAGTTCTTC. It codes for CASSPVAGGGNEQFF.

The chain links TRBV7-9 to TRBJ1-5, with TRBD1 matching over 10 bases. J lost 6 bases, V lost 5 bases, and 4 bases had no gene match. Germline V gene data show CDR1 as SEHNR and CDR2 as FQNEAQ (reference sequence). The CDR3 is made up of 14 amino acids. The CDR3, as DNA: TGTGCCAGCAGCAAGGGACAGGGGAGTCAGCCCCAGCATTTT. The encoded protein is CASSKGQGSQPQHF.

The chain couples TRBV5-1 to TRBJ2-3, with 11 bases lining up with TRBD2. J was trimmed by 4 bases and V by 5 bases; bases with no gene match: 12. The CDR3 sequence is 17 residues long. CDR1 is SGHRS, CDR2 YFSETQ, per germline. The CDR3 DNA sequence: TGCGCCAGCAGACTCAGTAGCGGGAGGGCCATATCAGATACGCAGTATTTT. Translated: CASRLSSGRAISDTQYF.

The rearrangement links TRBV4-2 to TRBJ2-1; 7 bases map to TRBD2. V lost 0 bases and J lost 9; bases outside the gene matches: 5. Germline loops: CDR1 LGHNA, CDR2 YNFKEQ. This CDR3 comprises 14 residues. DNA of the CDR3: TGTGCCAGCAGCCAAGAAGGCGGGGAGGGTGAGCAGTTCTTC. It is translated as CASSQEGGEGEQFF.